This TCR beta chain was sequenced during a study of blood T cell repertoires in COVID-19. On the study more broadly: Sites in the United States, Italy and Spain provided acute and convalescent COVID-19 samples. Nucleic acid was either cDNA or gDNA, and it came from T cells, B-cell-depleted T cells, or PBMCs.

The junction had 5 bases not matched to a gene; V was cut back by 1 base and J by 9 bases. The germline CDR1 and CDR2 sequences are SNHLY and FYNNEI. CDR3 size: 14 residues. Generated by immunoSEQ multiplex PCR, the TCRdb table keeps only in-frame clones and is missing some. The sample shows about 74,000 clones, about 91% of them seen only once. The gene calls are TRBV2 and TRBJ2-7, with 11 bases fitting TRBD2. This clonotype was obtained from an elderly woman with acute or convalescent COVID-19. Sequencing used peripheral blood. The CDR3 sequence: CASSEGLAGRGQYF. CDR3 sequence (DNA): TGTGCCAGCAGTGAAGGACTAGCGGGAAGGGGGCAGTACTTC.